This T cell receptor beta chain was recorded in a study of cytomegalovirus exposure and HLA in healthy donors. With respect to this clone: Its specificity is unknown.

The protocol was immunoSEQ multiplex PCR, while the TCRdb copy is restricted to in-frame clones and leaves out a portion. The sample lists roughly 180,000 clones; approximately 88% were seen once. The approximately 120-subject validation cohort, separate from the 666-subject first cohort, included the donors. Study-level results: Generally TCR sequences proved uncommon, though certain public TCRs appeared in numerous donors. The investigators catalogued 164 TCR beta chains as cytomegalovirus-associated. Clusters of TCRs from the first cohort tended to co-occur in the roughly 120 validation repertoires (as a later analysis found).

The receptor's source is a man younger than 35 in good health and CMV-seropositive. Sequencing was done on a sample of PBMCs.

Here the CDR3 DNA reads TGTGCCAGCAGTGAGCCGGACAGGGATTGGTACGAGCAGTACTTC. Its translation is CASSEPDRDWYEQYF. The V gene is TRBV6-1, the J gene TRBJ2-7; TRBD1 matches at 8 bases. The CDR3 contains 15 residues. Trimming removed 3 bases from V and 4 bases from J; junction bases left unmatched: 8. Germline CDR1 is MNHNS and CDR2 is SASEGT.